The next 16 T cell receptor beta chains were all read from a single sample in a study of T cell responses to AZD1222 COVID-19 vaccine. The data were produced by immunoSEQ multiplex PCR, yet TCRdb's version contains in-frame clones alone and is incomplete. Of about 150,000 clones in the sample, about nine tenths are singletons; the top ten hold less than 1.5%. The sample in question was peripheral blood, obtained 28 days after the second AZD1222 dose. The receptors come from an adult who received the AZD1222 COVID-19 vaccine.

This CDR3 reads CASRTDSYEQYF. CDR3 DNA: TGTGCCAGCAGGACGGATTCCTACGAGCAGTACTTC. V gene TRBV2 combines with J gene TRBJ2-7; no reliable D call. From germline, CDR1 is SNHLY and CDR2 FYNNEI. Trimming cost V 6 bases and J 1 base, with 7 bases left between them. The CDR3 is 12 amino acids. The whole variable domain, filled in from reference TRBV2 and TRBJ2-7, reads EPEVTQTPSHQVTQMGQEVILRCVPISNHLYFYWYRQILGQKVEFLVSFYNNEISEKSEIFDDQFSVERPDGSNFTLKIRSTKLEDSAMYFCASRTDSYEQYFGPGTRLTVT.

This clone was seen only a few times. The chain joins TRBV10-3 to TRBJ1-3, with 7 bases fitting TRBD1. V shed 7 bases and J 0 bases; nucleotides not matched to a gene: 3. The CDR3 totals 14 residues. Germline CDR1 and CDR2: ENHRY and SYGVKD. The CDR3 spells CAITGTDSGNTIYF. The CDR3 DNA sequence: TGTGCCATCACCGGGACAGACTCTGGAAACACCATATATTTT.

In its sample, this clone was seen many times. The chain carries TRBV10-1 and TRBJ2-5; D perhaps matches TRBD2 (6 bases). This CDR3 is built from 15 residues. Between the trimmed V and J ends, which lost 0 bases and 4 bases, there was a span of 12 bases. Looked up from germline, CDR1 is WNHNN and CDR2 is SYGVQD (reference sequence). The CDR3 loop reads CASSESVSGAETQYF. DNA of the CDR3: TGCGCCAGCAGTGAGTCTGTTAGCGGAGCAGAGACCCAGTACTTC.

This chain links TRBV27 with TRBJ1-5; maybe TRBD1 (6 bases). V shed 5 bases and J shed 4 bases, with 12 bases lying between them. The CDR3 spans 14 residues. Germline assignment: CDR1 MNHEY and CDR2 SMNVEV (reference sequence). CDR3 DNA sequence: TGTGCCAGCAGTAGCTGGGGGCGAAATCAGCCCCAGCATTTT. This encodes CASSSWGRNQPQHF.

This chain joins TRBV7-9 and TRBJ2-4; TRBD1 matches at 10 bases. The CDR3 sequence is 16 residues long. V lost 4 bases to trimming and J lost 0 bases; unmatched junction nucleotides: 3. The germline CDR1 and CDR2 sequences are SEHNR and FQNEAQ (reference sequence). In nucleotides, the CDR3 is TGTGCCAGCAGCTCCGACAGGGGGCTAGCCAAAAACATTCAGTACTTC. Encoded protein: CASSSDRGLAKNIQYF.

A single count supports this clone. DNA for the CDR3: TGCGCCAGCAGCATGGGACTAGCGGGATCCTACGAGCAGTACTTC. Residues: CASSMGLAGSYEQYF. The V and J genes are TRBV5-1 and TRBJ2-7; 13 positions match TRBD2. The germline V gene has CDR1 SGHRS and CDR2 YFSETQ. The CDR3 totals 15 residues. Trimming took 4 bases from V and 1 from J; bases not matched to a gene: 2.

The chain joins TRBV11-3 to TRBJ2-2, with D perhaps being TRBD1 or TRBD2 (5 bases each). Looked up from germline, CDR1 is SGHNT and CDR2 is YENEEA. Trimming stripped 2 bases from V and 0 bases from J, with 13 bases between. The CDR3 covers 17 residues. The CDR3 loop reads CASSLNVGVPNTGELFF. The CDR3 nucleotides are TGTGCCAGCAGCTTAAATGTGGGGGTACCGAACACCGGGGAGCTGTTTTTT.

The chain is built from TRBV15 and TRBJ1-2; 7 nucleotides match TRBD1. Germline CDR1 is LNHNV and CDR2 is YYDKDF (reference sequence). Trimming at V came to 0 bases and at J to 6 bases, leaving 13 bases not matched to a gene. The CDR3 is made up of 17 amino acids. The CDR3 sequence: CATSRDSGGNNLDGYTF. The CDR3 bases are TGTGCCACCAGCAGAGATTCAGGGGGAAACAATTTGGATGGCTACACCTTC.

This clone was observed a handful of times. The rearrangement uses TRBV5-4 and TRBJ1-1; D remains ambiguous. Looked up from germline, CDR1 is SGHNT and CDR2 is YYREEE (reference sequence). CDR3 length equals 13 residues. The germline V and J ends were trimmed by 1 base and 4 bases, with 8 bases remaining between them. The CDR3 bases are TGTGCCAGCAGCTTGTCTGGTCGCACTGAAGCTTTCTTT. This translates into CASSLSGRTEAFF.

The chain joins TRBV2 to TRBJ1-2; 7 bases map to TRBD1. This CDR3 has 15 residues. Unmatched junction bases numbered 8, after V lost 3 bases and J lost 4 bases. CDR1 is SNHLY, CDR2 FYNNEI, per germline. CDR3 in amino acids: CASSDSRGRAYGYTF. The CDR3 DNA follows: TGTGCCAGCAGTGATTCTAGGGGGCGCGCCTATGGCTACACCTTC.

The V call is TRBV5-5, the J call TRBJ2-7; a weak D match, TRBD2 (7 bases). Trimming stripped 0 bases from V and 5 bases from J, with 24 bases between. Germline V gene lookup returns CDR1 SGHKS and CDR2 YYEKEE (reference sequence). CDR3 length equals 18 residues. The CDR3: CASSLVGGPELGGNEQYF. CDR3 bases: TGTGCCAGCAGCTTGGTAGGGGGTCCGGAGCTGGGAGGGAACGAGCAGTACTTC.

The rearrangement joins TRBV5-1 to TRBJ2-5; no reliable D call. Per germline, CDR1 SGHRS and CDR2 YFSETQ. V was shortened by 0 bases and J by 2 bases, with 20 bases between the two germline ends. The CDR3 has 18 residues. The CDR3 reads CASSLGSGRSHQQETQYF. As DNA, the CDR3 is TGCGCCAGCAGCTTGGGGTCCGGCAGGTCGCACCAACAAGAGACCCAGTACTTC.

The chain has TRBV9 and TRBJ1-6; 7 bases map to TRBD1. Germline V gene sequence: CDR1 SGDLS, CDR2 YYNGEE. The V segment lost 3 bases and the J segment 10 bases; nucleotides outside the gene matches: 7. This CDR3 is built from 14 residues. The CDR3 protein is CASSGNRGYSPLHF. The CDR3 DNA follows: TGTGCCAGCAGCGGAAACAGGGGTTACTCACCCCTCCACTTT. Combining the CDR3 with reference TRBV9 and TRBJ1-6 gives the whole variable domain DSGVTQTPKHLITATGQRVTLRCSPRSGDLSVYWYQQSLDQGLQFLIQYYNGEERAKGNILERFSAQQFPDLHSELNLSSLELGDSALYFCASSGNRGYSPLHFGNGTRLTVT.

This sequence joins TRBV7-9 and TRBJ1-1; 12 nucleotides agree with TRBD1. V trimming: 5 bases; J trimming: 8 bases; junction bases outside the gene matches: 6. Germline values: CDR1 SEHNR, CDR2 FQNEAQ (reference sequence). This CDR3 is 14 amino acids long. In DNA, the CDR3 is TGTGCCAGCAGCCCGGGACAGGGGGCGTGGGAAGCTTTCTTT. Translated, it gives CASSPGQGAWEAFF. The variable domain in full, completed from reference TRBV7-9 and TRBJ1-1, reads DTGVSQNPRHKITKRGQNVTFRCDPISEHNRLYWYRQTLGQGPEFLTYFQNEAQLEKSRLLSDRFSAERPKGSFSTLEIQRTEQGDSAMYLCASSPGQGAWEAFFGQGTRLTVV.

The chain uses TRBV12-3 or TRBV12-4 and TRBJ1-1; the D gene is possibly TRBD1 (5 bases). This CDR3 is 13 amino acids long. Trimming removed 2 bases from V and 4 bases from J, with 8 bases in between. The CDR3, as DNA: TGTGCCAGCAGTTTATACAGGAGCACTGAAGCTTTCTTT. Translated: CASSLYRSTEAFF.

The J gene is TRBJ1-5, the V gene TRBV2; D is unclear. The CDR3 length is 13 residues. V was pared by 6 bases and J by 1 base, with 7 bases between. Per the germline V gene, CDR1 is SNHLY and CDR2 is FYNNEI. CDR3 nucleotides: TGTGCCAGCAGAGAGACAAGCAATCAGCCCCAGCATTTT. It translates to CASRETSNQPQHF. The full variable domain, its missing parts supplied by reference TRBV2 and TRBJ1-5, is EPEVTQTPSHQVTQMGQEVILRCVPISNHLYFYWYRQILGQKVEFLVSFYNNEISEKSEIFDDQFSVERPDGSNFTLKIRSTKLEDSAMYFCASRETSNQPQHFGDGTRLSIL.